This T cell receptor beta chain comes out of a study of blood T cell repertoires in COVID-19. Per the germline V gene, CDR1 is SGHKS and CDR2 is YYEKEE (reference sequence). This CDR3 spans 14 amino acids. The V end was cut by 0 bases, the J end by 2 bases, with 9 bases between. The repertoire was sequenced with immunoSEQ multiplex PCR; TCRdb's copy has only in-frame clones and lacks some. The table includes tens of thousands of clones, roughly 89% detected once. This clone has just one count. The chain links TRBV5-5 to TRBJ2-7; D perhaps matches TRBD1 (5 bases). The material sequenced was peripheral blood. This TCR came from a man between 65 and 80 years old with active COVID-19. The DNA of the CDR3 is TGTGCCAGCAGCTTGGGTCCAGGGCCCTACGAGCAGTACTTC. Translation: CASSLGPGPYEQYF.